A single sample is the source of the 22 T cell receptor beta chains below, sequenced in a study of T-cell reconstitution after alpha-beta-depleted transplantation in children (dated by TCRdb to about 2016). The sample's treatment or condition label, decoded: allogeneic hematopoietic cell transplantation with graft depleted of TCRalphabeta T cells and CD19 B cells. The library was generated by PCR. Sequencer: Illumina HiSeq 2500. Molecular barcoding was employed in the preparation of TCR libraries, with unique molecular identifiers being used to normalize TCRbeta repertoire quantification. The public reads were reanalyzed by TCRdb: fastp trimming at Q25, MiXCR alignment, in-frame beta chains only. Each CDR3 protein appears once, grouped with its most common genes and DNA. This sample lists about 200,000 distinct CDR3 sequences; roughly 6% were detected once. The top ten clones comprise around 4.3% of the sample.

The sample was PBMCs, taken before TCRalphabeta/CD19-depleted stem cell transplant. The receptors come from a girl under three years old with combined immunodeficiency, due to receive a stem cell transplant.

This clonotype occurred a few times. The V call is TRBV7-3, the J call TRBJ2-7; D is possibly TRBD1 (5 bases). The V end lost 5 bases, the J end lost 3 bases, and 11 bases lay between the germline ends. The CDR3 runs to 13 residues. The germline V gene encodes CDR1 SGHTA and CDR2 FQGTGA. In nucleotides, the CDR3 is TGTGCCAGCAGCAACACAGGTGGCTACGAGCAGTACTTC. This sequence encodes CASSNTGGYEQYF.

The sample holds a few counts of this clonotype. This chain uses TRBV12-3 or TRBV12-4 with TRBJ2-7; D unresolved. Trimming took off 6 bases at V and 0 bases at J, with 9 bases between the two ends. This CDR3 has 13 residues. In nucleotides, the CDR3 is TGTGCCAGCAGGAACGGTCGCTCCTACGAGCAGTACTTC. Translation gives CASRNGRSYEQYF.

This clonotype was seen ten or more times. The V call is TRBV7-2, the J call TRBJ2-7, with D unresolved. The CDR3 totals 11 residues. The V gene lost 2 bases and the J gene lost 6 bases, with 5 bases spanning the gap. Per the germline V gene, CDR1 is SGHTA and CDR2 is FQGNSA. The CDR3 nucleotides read TGTGCCAGCAGCTTATTCCGCGAGCAGTACTTC. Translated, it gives CASSLFREQYF. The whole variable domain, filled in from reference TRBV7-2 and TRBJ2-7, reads GAGVSQSPSNKVTEKGKDVELRCDPISGHTALYWYRQSLGQGLEFLIYFQGNSAPDKSGLPSDRFSAERTGGSVSTLTIQRTQQEDSAVYLCASSLFREQYFGPGTRLTVT.

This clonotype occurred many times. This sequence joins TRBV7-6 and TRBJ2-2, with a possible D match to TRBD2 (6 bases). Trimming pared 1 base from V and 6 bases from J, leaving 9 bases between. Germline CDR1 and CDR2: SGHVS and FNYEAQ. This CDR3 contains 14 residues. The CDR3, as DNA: TGTGCCAGCAGCTTAGAATCGGGGGCCGGGGAGCTGTTTTTT. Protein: CASSLESGAGELFF.

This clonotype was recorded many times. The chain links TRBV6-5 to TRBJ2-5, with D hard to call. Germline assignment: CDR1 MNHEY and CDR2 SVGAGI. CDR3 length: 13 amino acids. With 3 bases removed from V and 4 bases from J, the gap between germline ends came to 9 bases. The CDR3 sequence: CASSYGVRETQYF. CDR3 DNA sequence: TGTGCCAGCAGTTATGGAGTTCGAGAGACCCAGTACTTC.

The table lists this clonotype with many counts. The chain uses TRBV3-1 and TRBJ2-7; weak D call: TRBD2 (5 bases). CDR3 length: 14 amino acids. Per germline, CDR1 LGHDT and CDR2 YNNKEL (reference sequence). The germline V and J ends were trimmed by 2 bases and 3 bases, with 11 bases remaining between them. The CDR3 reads CASSQPGRGYEQYF. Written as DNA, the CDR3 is TGTGCCAGCAGCCAACCGGGCCGGGGCTACGAGCAGTACTTC.

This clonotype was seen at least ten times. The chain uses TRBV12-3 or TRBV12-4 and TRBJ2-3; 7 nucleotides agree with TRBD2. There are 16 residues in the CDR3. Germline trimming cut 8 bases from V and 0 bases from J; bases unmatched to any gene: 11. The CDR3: CASGHSGWVSTDTQYF. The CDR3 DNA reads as TGTGCCAGCGGCCATAGCGGGTGGGTTAGCACAGATACGCAGTATTTT.

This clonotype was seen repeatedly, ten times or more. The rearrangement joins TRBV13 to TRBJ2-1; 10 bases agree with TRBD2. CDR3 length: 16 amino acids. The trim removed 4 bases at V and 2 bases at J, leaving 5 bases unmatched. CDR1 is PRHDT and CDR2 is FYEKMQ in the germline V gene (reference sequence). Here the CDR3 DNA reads TGTGCCAGCAGCTCCCTAGCGGGGGATCCCTACAATGAGCAGTTCTTC. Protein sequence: CASSSLAGDPYNEQFF.

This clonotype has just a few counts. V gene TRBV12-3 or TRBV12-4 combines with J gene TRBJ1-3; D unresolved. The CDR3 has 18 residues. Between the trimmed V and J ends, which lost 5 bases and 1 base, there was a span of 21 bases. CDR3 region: CASSPRWGSVVSGNTIYF. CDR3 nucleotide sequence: TGTGCCAGCAGTCCTAGATGGGGTTCGGTCGTTTCTGGAAACACCATATATTTT.

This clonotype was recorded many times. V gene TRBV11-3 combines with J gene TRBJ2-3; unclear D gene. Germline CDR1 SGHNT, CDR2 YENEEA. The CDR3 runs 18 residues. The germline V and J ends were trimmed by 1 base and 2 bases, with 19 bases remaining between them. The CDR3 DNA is TGTGCCAGCAGCTTAGTTACTGAACTGAAGATCGACACAGATACGCAGTATTTT. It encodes CASSLVTELKIDTDTQYF.

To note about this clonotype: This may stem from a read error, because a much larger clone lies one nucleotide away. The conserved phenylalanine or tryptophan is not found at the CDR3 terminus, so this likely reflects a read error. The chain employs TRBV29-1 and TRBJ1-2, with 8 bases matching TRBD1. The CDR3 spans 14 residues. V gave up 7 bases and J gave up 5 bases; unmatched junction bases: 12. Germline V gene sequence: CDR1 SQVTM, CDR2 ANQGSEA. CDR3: CSAGGLDRVYGYTS. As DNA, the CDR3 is TGCAGCGCAGGGGGACTGGACAGGGTATATGGCTACACCTCC.

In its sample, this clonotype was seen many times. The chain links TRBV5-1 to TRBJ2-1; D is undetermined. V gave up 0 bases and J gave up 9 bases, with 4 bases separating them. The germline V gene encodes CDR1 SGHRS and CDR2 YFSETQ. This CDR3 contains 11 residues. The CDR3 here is CASSLEAEQFF. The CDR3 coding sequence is TGCGCCAGCAGCTTGGAGGCTGAGCAGTTCTTC.

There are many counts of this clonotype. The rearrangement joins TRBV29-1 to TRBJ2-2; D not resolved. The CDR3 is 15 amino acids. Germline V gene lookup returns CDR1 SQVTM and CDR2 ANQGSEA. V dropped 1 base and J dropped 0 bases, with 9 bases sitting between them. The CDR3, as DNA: TGCAGCGTTGAAGGGGATAACCCGAACACCGGGGAGCTGTTTTTT. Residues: CSVEGDNPNTGELFF.

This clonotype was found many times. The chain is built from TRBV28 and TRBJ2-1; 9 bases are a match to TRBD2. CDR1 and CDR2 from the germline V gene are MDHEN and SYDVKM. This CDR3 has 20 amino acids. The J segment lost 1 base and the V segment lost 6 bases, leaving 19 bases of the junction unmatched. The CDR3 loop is CASSPLGREGLIGSYNEQFF. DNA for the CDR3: TGTGCCAGCAGCCCATTGGGGCGGGAGGGACTTATAGGTTCCTACAATGAGCAGTTCTTC. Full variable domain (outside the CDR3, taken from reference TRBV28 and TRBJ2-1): DVKVTQSSRYLVKRTGEKVFLECVQDMDHENMFWYRQDPGLGLRLIYFSYDVKMKEKGDIPEGYSVSREKKERFSLILESASTNQTSMYLCASSPLGREGLIGSYNEQFFGPGTRLTVL.

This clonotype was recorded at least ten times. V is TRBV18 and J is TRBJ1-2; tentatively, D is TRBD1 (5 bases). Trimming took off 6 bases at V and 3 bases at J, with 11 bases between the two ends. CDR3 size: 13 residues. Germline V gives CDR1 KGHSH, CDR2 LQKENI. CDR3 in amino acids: CASSPDTYYGYTF. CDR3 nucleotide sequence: TGTGCCAGCTCGCCGGACACCTACTATGGCTACACCTTC.

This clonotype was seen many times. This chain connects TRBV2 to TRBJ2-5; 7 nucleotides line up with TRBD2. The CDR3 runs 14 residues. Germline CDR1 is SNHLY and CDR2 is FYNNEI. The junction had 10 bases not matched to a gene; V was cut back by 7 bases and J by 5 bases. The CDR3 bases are TGTGCCAGCACCATGTTGCGGGAGTGGGAGACCCAGTACTTC. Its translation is CASTMLREWETQYF.

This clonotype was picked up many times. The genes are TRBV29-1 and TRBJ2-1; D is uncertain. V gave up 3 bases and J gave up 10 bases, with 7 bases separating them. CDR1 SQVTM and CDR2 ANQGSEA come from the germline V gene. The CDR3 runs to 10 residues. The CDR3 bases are TGCAGCGTTGATAATGGAGAGCAGTTCTTC. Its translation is CSVDNGEQFF.

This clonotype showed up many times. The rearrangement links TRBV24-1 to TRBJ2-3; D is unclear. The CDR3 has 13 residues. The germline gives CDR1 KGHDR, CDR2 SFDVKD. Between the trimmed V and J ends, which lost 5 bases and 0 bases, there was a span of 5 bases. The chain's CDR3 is CATSGVSTDTQYF. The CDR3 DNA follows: TGTGCCACCAGTGGGGTTAGCACAGATACGCAGTATTTT.

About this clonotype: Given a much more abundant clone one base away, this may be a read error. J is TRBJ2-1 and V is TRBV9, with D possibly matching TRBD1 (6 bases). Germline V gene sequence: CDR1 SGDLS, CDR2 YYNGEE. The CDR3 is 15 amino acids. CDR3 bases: TGTGCCAGCAGCTCCCGGGACACCCCCTACAATGTGCAGTTCTTC. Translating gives CASSSRDTPYNVQFF.

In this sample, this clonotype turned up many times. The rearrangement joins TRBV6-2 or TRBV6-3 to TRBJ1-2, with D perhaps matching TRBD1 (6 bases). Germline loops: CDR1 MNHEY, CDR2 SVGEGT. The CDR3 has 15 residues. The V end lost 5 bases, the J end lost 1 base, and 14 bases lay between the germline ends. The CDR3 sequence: CASSQRQALNYGYTF. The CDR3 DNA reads TGTGCCAGCAGTCAGCGACAGGCTCTTAACTATGGCTACACCTTC.

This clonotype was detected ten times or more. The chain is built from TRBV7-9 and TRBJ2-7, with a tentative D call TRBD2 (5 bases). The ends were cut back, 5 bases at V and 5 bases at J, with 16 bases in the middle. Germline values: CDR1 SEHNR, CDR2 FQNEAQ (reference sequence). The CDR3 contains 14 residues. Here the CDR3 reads CASSPTLRGNEQYF. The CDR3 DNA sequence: TGTGCCAGCAGCCCAACCCTCCGGGGTAACGAGCAGTACTTC.

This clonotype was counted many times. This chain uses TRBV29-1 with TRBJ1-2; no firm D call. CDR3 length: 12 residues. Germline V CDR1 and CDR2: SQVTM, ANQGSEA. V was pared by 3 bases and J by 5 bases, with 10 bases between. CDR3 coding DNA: TGCAGCGTTGACCCCTCGATTTATGGCTACACCTTC. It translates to CSVDPSIYGYTF.